What follows is one T cell receptor beta chain and its context. The data were obtained in a study of blood T cell repertoires in COVID-19. Measured with immunoSEQ multiplex PCR; TCRdb has only the in-frame clones, and not every one. This table holds around 170,000 clones, roughly 85% found once. This CDR3 contains 13 residues. V was trimmed by 8 bases and J by 3 bases, leaving 14 bases between them. From germline, CDR1 is LNHDA and CDR2 SQIVND (reference sequence). Participants reported their clinical history, and cohort assignment relied on those reports. Symptom resolution, clearance, or two negative PCRs marked the recovered donors of Cohort 3.

Sequencing used PBMCs or T cells enriched from blood (not recorded which). The chain recombines TRBV19 with TRBJ2-7; the D gene is possibly TRBD2 (6 bases). The clonotype comes from a woman younger than 30 who had recovered from COVID-19. CDR3 region: CASGAGSNYEQYF. CDR3 sequence (DNA): TGTGCCAGTGGGGCCGGGAGTAACTACGAGCAGTACTTC.